These 21 T cell receptor beta chains were sequenced from one sample in a study of blood T cell repertoires in COVID-19 (TCRdb year 2020). Receptors were amplified or captured by the immunoSEQ multiplex PCR assay. The table was pulled from immuneACCESS by TCRdb, which kept in-frame rearrangements only. Such tables lose some clones; where checked, under half of the loss comes from unresolved V genes, and the rest has no known cause. The sample has over 250,000 clones on record, 88% of them singletons. Of the sample, around 2% is held by the ten largest clones. Sequencing was done on a sample of PBMCs or T cells enriched from blood (not recorded which). The receptors originated from a woman aged 60-75 years in a cohort exposed to, infected with or recovered from COVID-19 (not recorded which).

J is TRBJ1-5 and V is TRBV27; 10 bases match TRBD1. Germline V CDR1 and CDR2: MNHEY, SMNVEV (reference sequence). V was pared by 5 bases and J by 3 bases, with 10 bases of the junction left unmatched. CDR3 length equals 17 residues. As DNA, the CDR3 is TGTGCCAGCAGTACCAGACAGGGGGCCATAAACAATCAGCCCCAGCATTTT. Amino acid sequence: CASSTRQGAINNQPQHF.

Points on this clone: Germline is not matched at one junction end, which may reflect a read error. The V call is TRBV3-1 (or the pseudogene TRBV3-2), the J call TRBJ2-3, with 9 bases that match TRBD1. This CDR3 contains 15 residues. Germline assignment: CDR1 LGHDT and CDR2 YNNKEL (reference sequence). The CDR3 DNA follows: TGTGCCAGCAGTCAAGGGACAGGGAGAACAGATACGCAGTATTTT. The encoded protein is CASSQGTGRTDTQYF.

The genes are TRBV7-3 and TRBJ1-1, with 9 bases matching TRBD1. Germline V gene data show CDR1 as SGHTA and CDR2 as FQGTGA. V lost 4 bases, J lost 1 base, and 1 base stayed unmatched. This CDR3 comprises 14 residues. In nucleotides, the CDR3 is TGTGCCAGCAGCTCGGGACAGGGGAACACTGAAGCTTTCTTT. Translated, it gives CASSSGQGNTEAFF. The variable domain in full, completed from reference TRBV7-3 and TRBJ1-1, reads GAGVSQTPSNKVTEKGKYVELRCDPISGHTALYWYRQSLGQGPEFLIYFQGTGAADDSGLPNDRFFAVRPEGSVSTLKIQRTERGDSAVYLCASSSGQGNTEAFFGQGTRLTVV.

The chain links TRBV5-4 to TRBJ1-2; D gene ambiguous. Trimming pared 2 bases from V and 4 bases from J, leaving 12 bases between. This CDR3 has 14 residues. Germline assignment: CDR1 SGHNT and CDR2 YYREEE (reference sequence). CDR3 sequence: CASSFPGRGYGYTF. In DNA form, the CDR3 reads TGTGCCAGCAGCTTCCCTGGGCGGGGCTATGGCTACACCTTC.

This rearrangement joins TRBV3-1 (or the pseudogene TRBV3-2) to TRBJ2-7; unclear D gene. CDR1 and CDR2 from the germline V gene are LGHDT and YNNKEL (reference sequence). Trimming cost V 0 bases and J 4 bases, with 7 bases left between them. The CDR3 is 13 residues long. CDR3 protein: CASSQEIRYEQYF. The CDR3 nucleotides read TGTGCCAGCAGCCAAGAAATACGGTACGAGCAGTACTTC.

This chain joins TRBV28 and TRBJ2-5; TRBD1 matches 7 bases. The length of the CDR3 is 14 residues. V lost 5 bases and J lost 1; bases outside the gene matches: 4. Germline V CDR1 and CDR2: MDHEN, SYDVKM. CDR3 protein: CASSPDRAQETQYF. CDR3 coding DNA: TGTGCCAGCAGTCCCGACAGGGCCCAAGAGACCCAGTACTTC.

This chain links TRBV28 with TRBJ1-4, with 7 bases lining up with TRBD1. This CDR3 has 14 amino acids. Germline CDR1 MDHEN, CDR2 SYDVKM. With 7 bases clipped from V and 8 bases from J, the junction kept 10 bases outside the gene matches. CDR3 in amino acids: CASNDLRGSEKLFF. The DNA for the CDR3 is TGTGCCAGCAATGACCTCAGGGGGAGCGAAAAACTGTTTTTT.

V usage is TRBV5-1 and J usage is TRBJ2-7; D is possibly TRBD1 (5 bases). With 0 bases removed from V and 4 bases from J, the gap between germline ends came to 14 bases. The V gene's germline CDR1 is SGHRS and CDR2 YFSETQ. The CDR3 totals 15 residues. CDR3 bases: TGCGCCAGCAGCTTGGCCCCAGGGATGGGGTACGAGCAGTACTTC. Its protein product is CASSLAPGMGYEQYF. Looking up the rest from reference TRBV5-1 and TRBJ2-7 gives the full variable domain: KAGVTQTPRYLIKTRGQQVTLSCSPISGHRSVSWYQQTPGQGLQFLFEYFSETQRNKGNFPGRFSGRQFSNSRSEMNVSTLELGDSALYLCASSLAPGMGYEQYFGPGTRLTVT.

V and J are TRBV9 and TRBJ2-7, with 7 bases matching TRBD1. Per germline, CDR1 SGDLS and CDR2 YYNGEE. With V trimmed by 3 bases and J by 4 bases, 1 base remained unmatched. CDR3 length equals 12 residues. CDR3 DNA: TGTGCCAGCAGCGGACAGGGATACGAGCAGTACTTC. Translating gives CASSGQGYEQYF.

The chain joins TRBV7-9 to TRBJ1-3; 11 bases align to TRBD1. Germline V gives CDR1 SEHNR, CDR2 FQNEAQ (reference sequence). V lost 4 bases, J lost 2 bases, and 4 bases stayed unmatched. This CDR3 is 16 amino acids long. The DNA for the CDR3 is TGTGCCAGCAGCTCGTGGACAGGGGGCACTGGAAACACCATATATTTT. The encoded protein is CASSSWTGGTGNTIYF.

V usage is TRBV30 and J usage is TRBJ1-1; maybe TRBD1 (5 bases). Germline-derived CDR1 and CDR2 are GTSNPN and SVGIG (reference sequence). Trimming shortened V by 0 bases and J by 5 bases, and 10 bases separated the two germline ends. The CDR3 loop spans 13 amino acids. This CDR3 is CAWSVRRGTEAFF. In DNA form, the CDR3 reads TGTGCCTGGAGTGTAAGGAGGGGAACTGAAGCTTTCTTT. The full variable domain, in which reference TRBV30 and TRBJ1-1 provide the parts outside the CDR3, is SQTIHQWPATLVQPVGSPLSLECTVEGTSNPNLYWYRQAAGRGLQLLFYSVGIGQISSEVPQNLSASRPQDRQFILSSKKLLLSDSGFYLCAWSVRRGTEAFFGQGTRLTVV.

This chain uses TRBV19 with TRBJ2-7; 8 bases map to TRBD2. The CDR3 is 16 residues long. Losses at the gene ends were 3 bases for V and 2 bases for J; bases not matched to a gene: 9. Germline V gives CDR1 LNHDA, CDR2 SQIVND (reference sequence). CDR3 nucleotides: TGTGCCAGTAGTATGAGTGAGCGGGAGCTTACCTACGAGCAGTACTTC. Its protein is CASSMSERELTYEQYF.

This clone was observed once. The chain uses TRBV18 and TRBJ2-7, with D maybe TRBD1 (5 bases). V lost 4 bases, J lost 3 bases, and 7 bases lay in between. The CDR3 has 12 residues. Germline V CDR1 and CDR2: KGHSH, LQKENI. The chain's CDR3 is CASSQDNYEQYF. The CDR3 DNA sequence: TGTGCCAGCTCACAGGACAACTACGAGCAGTACTTC.

The chain employs TRBV24-1 and TRBJ2-7; D gene ambiguous. CDR1 is KGHDR, CDR2 SFDVKD, per germline. Trimming left V 9 bases short and J 4 bases short, with 9 bases between. The CDR3 is made up of 11 amino acids. In DNA, the CDR3 is TGTGCCACCGGCCAAAGTTACGAGCAGTACTTC. This encodes CATGQSYEQYF.

This chain links TRBV9 with TRBJ2-5, with TRBD2 identical over 7 bases. There are 15 residues in the CDR3. V trimming: 3 bases; J trimming: 3 bases; junction bases outside the gene matches: 8. Germline lookup yields CDR1 SGDLS and CDR2 YYNGEE. The CDR3 protein is CASSARGDYKETQYF. The CDR3 region has the DNA TGTGCCAGCAGCGCCCGTGGGGACTATAAAGAGACCCAGTACTTC.

The V gene is TRBV28, the J gene TRBJ2-2, with D maybe TRBD1 (6 bases). Germline CDR1 and CDR2: MDHEN and SYDVKM. The CDR3 runs 15 residues. V dropped 6 bases and J dropped 6 bases, with 17 bases sitting between them. CDR3 loop: CASSLARRGPGELFF. The CDR3 region has the DNA TGTGCCAGCAGCCTCGCCCGCAGGGGACCCGGGGAGCTGTTTTTT.

The chain uses TRBV27 and TRBJ1-2; D is unclear. This CDR3 is 14 amino acids long. V was cut by 1 base and J by 2 bases, with 8 bases left in between. CDR1 and CDR2 from the germline V gene are MNHEY and SMNVEV (reference sequence). The CDR3 DNA sequence: TGTGCCAGCAGTTTATTCCCGGGGAACTATGGCTACACCTTC. Translating it yields CASSLFPGNYGYTF.

The chain is built from TRBV6-5 and TRBJ1-2, with TRBD1 matching over 9 bases. The germline V gene encodes CDR1 MNHEY and CDR2 SVGAGI. The ends lost 7 bases at V and 2 bases at J; junction bases unmatched: 5. The CDR3 extends over 14 amino acids. In nucleotides, the CDR3 is TGTGCCAGCACCGAAGGGACAGGGAACTATGGCTACACCTTC. It specifies CASTEGTGNYGYTF.

The chain recombines TRBV29-1 with TRBJ2-1, with TRBD2 matching 12 bases. Germline CDR1 SQVTM, CDR2 ANQGSEA. CDR3 length: 14 amino acids. V dropped 7 bases and J dropped 4; count of bases not matched to a gene: 5. CDR3 in amino acids: CSGETSGGYNEQFF. The CDR3 bases are TGCAGCGGTGAGACTAGCGGGGGATACAATGAGCAGTTCTTC.

The rearrangement uses TRBV7-8 and TRBJ1-2; tentatively, D is TRBD1 (6 bases). Germline CDR1 SGHVS, CDR2 FQNEAQ. This CDR3 comprises 16 residues. The V and J ends lost 0 bases and 3 bases respectively, with 14 bases between them. CDR3 region: CASSLARQGKDYGYTF. CDR3 nucleotide sequence: TGTGCCAGCAGCTTAGCTAGGCAGGGGAAAGACTATGGCTACACCTTC. Together with reference TRBV7-8 and TRBJ1-2, the CDR3 gives the full variable domain: GAGVSQSPRYKVAKRGQDVALRCDPISGHVSLFWYQQALGQGPEFLTYFQNEAQLDKSGLPSDRFFAERPEGSVSTLKIQRTQQEDSAVYLCASSLARQGKDYGYTFGSGTRLTVV.

The chain carries TRBV30 and TRBJ2-7; the D gene is possibly TRBD2 (5 bases). Germline assignment: CDR1 GTSNPN and CDR2 SVGIG (reference sequence). The length of the CDR3 is 14 residues. Trimming took 3 bases from V and 7 from J, leaving 19 bases between them. As DNA, the CDR3 is TGTGCCTGGAGCTCGGGAACTGCATCCGGTGAGCAGTACTTC. Protein sequence: CAWSSGTASGEQYF.